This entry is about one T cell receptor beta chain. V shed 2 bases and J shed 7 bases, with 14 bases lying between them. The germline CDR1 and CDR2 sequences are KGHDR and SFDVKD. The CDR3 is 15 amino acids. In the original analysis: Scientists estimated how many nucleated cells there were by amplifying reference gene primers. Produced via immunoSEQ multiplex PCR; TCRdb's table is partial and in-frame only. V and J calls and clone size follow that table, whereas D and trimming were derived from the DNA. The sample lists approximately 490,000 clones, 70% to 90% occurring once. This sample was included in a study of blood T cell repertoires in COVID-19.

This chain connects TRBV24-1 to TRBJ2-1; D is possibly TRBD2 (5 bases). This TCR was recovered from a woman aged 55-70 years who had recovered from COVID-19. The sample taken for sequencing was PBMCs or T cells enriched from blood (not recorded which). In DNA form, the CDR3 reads TGTGCCACCAGTGATTGGGCCTACTCGGGGAATGAGCAGTTCTTC. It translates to CATSDWAYSGNEQFF.